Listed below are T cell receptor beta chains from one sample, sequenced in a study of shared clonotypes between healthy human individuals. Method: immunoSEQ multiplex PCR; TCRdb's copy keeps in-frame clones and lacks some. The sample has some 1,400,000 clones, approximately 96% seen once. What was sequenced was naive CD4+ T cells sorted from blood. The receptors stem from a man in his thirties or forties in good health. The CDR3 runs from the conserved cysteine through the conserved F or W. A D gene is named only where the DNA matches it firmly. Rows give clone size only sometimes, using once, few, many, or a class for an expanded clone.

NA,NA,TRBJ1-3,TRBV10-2,TGCGCCAGCAGTGAGTCCGGGCGAACAGCGTCGGGAAACACCATATATTTT,CASSESGRTASGNTIYF
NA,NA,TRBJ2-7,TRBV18,TGTGCCAGCTCACCTTCATACTACGAGCAGTACTTC,CASSPSYYEQYF
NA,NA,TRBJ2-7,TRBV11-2,TGTGCCAGCAGCCCCTCGCCAGGGGGACTTCCCTACGAGCAGTACTTC,CASSPSPGGLPYEQYF
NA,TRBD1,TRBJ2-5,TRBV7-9,TGTGCCAGCAGCTTCGGGACAGGGACCCAAGAGACCCAGTACTTC,CASSFGTGTQETQYF
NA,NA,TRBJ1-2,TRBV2,TGTGCCAGCAGGGCCCGGACGGGGCCGGCGGGCTACACCTTC,CASRARTGPAGYTF
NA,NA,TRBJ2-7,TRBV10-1,TGCGCCAGCAGTGACTCCTACGAGCAGTACTTC,CASSDSYEQYF
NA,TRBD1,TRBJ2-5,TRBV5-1,TGCGCCAGCAGCTTCTTTACACAGGGGGCCCAAGAGACCCAGTACTTC,CASSFFTQGAQETQYF
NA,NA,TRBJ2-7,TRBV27,TGTGCCAGCAATACCGTCTTTGAGGGCCCCGAGCAGTACTTC,CASNTVFEGPEQYF
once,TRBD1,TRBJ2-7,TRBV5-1,TGCGCCAGCGGGACAGCCTACGAGCAGTACTTC,CASGTAYEQYF
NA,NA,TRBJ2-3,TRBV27,TGTGCCAGCAGTCCCTTGCATAGTTTTGGGCTTTCGACACCAGATACGCAGTATTTT,CASSPLHSFGLSTPDTQYF
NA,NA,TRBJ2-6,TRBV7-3,TGTGCCAGCAGCTTTGAGGGACTCTCTGGGGCCAACGTCCTGACTTTC,CASSFEGLSGANVLTF
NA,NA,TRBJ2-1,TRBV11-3,TGTGCCAGCAGCTTAGGTAGGTACAATGAGCAGTTCTTC,CASSLGRYNEQFF
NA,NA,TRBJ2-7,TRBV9,TGTGCCAGCAGCGTAGCACTCCAGGGGGGAAGAAACGAGCAGTACTTC,CASSVALQGGRNEQYF
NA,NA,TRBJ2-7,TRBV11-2,TGTGCCAGCAGCTGGGCGGGGAGCTCCTACGAGCAGTACTTC,CASSWAGSSYEQYF
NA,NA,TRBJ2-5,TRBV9,TGTGCCAGCGCATTGGGCGGGTCAGGAGACGTTACGGAGACCCAGTACTTC,CASALGGSGDVTETQYF
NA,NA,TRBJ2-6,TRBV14,TGTGCCAGCAGCCCACTCGAAGGGGGATCTGGGGCCAACGTCCTGACTTTC,CASSPLEGGSGANVLTF
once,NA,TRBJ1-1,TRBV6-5,TGTGCCAGCACTTCCTCCGGGGGTTCGTACACTGAAGCTTTCTTT,CASTSSGGSYTEAFF
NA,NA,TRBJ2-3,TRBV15,TGTGCCACCAGCAGAGATCCCTCCGCGGACGATACGCAGTATTTT,CATSRDPSADDTQYF
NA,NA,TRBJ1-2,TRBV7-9,TGTGCCAGCAGCTTGAAAGACGGTCCTTATGGCTACACCTTC,CASSLKDGPYGYTF
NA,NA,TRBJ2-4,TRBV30,TGTGCCTGGAGTGCAGGGGCCAAAAACATTCAGTACTTC,CAWSAGAKNIQYF
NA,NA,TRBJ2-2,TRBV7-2,TGTGCCACCCGTGGGGTGGGGGCGTCGGGGGAGCTGTTTTTT,CATRGVGASGELFF
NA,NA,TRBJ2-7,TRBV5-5,TGTGCCAGCAGCTGGGGCCCGTTCTACGAGCAGTACTTC,CASSWGPFYEQYF
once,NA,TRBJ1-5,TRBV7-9,TGTGCCAGCAGCCCAAGTACAGGCCCGAATCAGCCCCAGCATTTT,CASSPSTGPNQPQHF
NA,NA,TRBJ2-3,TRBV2,TGTGCCAGCCTCTTGAGTCTAAGCACAGATACGCAGTATTTT,CASLLSLSTDTQYF
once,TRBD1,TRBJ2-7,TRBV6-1,TGTGCCAGCAGTGAAGTAATAAGGGACAGGGATTACGAGCAGTACTTC,CASSEVIRDRDYEQYF
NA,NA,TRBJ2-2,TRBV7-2,TGTGCCAGTGTGGACGGCGGACGTTTGAACACCGGGGAGCTGTTTTTT,CASVDGGRLNTGELFF
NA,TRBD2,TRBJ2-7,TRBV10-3,TGTGCCATCAGCAGAGATAGCGGGAGGGACCCAAGGGAGCAGTACTTC,CAISRDSGRDPREQYF
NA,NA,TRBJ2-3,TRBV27,TGTGCCAGCAGTTCCCCCACCCCTAGCACAGATACGCAGTATTTT,CASSSPTPSTDTQYF
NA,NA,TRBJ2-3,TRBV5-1,TGCGCCAGCAGCTCCGGCCCCGGAGGCGCAGATACGCAGTATTTT,CASSSGPGGADTQYF
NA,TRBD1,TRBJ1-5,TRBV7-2,TGTGCCAGCAGCTTCCTAGGGACAGTCAATCAGCCCCAGCATTTT,CASSFLGTVNQPQHF
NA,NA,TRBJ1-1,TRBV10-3,TGTGCCATCAGTGTAACCTCGGGAAACACTGAAGCTTTCTTT,CAISVTSGNTEAFF
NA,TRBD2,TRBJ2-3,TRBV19,TGTGCCAGTAGTTCCCTAGCGGGAGCCCCCACAGATACGCAGTATTTT,CASSSLAGAPTDTQYF
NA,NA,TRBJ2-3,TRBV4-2,TGTGCCAGCAGCCCCTCGACGGTAGCAACAGATACGCAGTATTTT,CASSPSTVATDTQYF
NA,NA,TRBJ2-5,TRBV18,TGTGCCAGCTCACCACGGGGGATCCAAGAGACCCAGTACTTC,CASSPRGIQETQYF
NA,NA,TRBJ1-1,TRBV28,TGTGCGAGCAGAGTTGATTGGCCCAGCACTGAAGCTTTCTTT,CASRVDWPSTEAFF
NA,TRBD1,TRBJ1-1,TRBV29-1,TGCAGCGTTGAAAGGCAGGGGGCCCCACCTACTGAAGCTTTCTTT,CSVERQGAPPTEAFF
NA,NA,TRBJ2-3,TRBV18,TGTGCCAGCTCACCATCCCAGGAACTGGTGACAGATACGCAGTATTTT,CASSPSQELVTDTQYF
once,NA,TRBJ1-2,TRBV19,TGTGCCAGTAGAGACTACAGGGCTCGTGGCTACACCTTC,CASRDYRARGYTF
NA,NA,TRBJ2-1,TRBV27,TGTGCCAGCAGTTTATTACGGGACTTCTACAATGAGCAGTTCTTC,CASSLLRDFYNEQFF
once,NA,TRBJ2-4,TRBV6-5,TGTGCCAGCAGTTACCGGGACCCCCTGGGAAACATTCAGTACTTC,CASSYRDPLGNIQYF
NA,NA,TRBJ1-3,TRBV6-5,TGTGCCAGCCGGGGGGCGGGAAACACCATATATTTT,CASRGAGNTIYF
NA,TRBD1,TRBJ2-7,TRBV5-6,TGTGCCAGCAGCTTATTGTGGACAGGGGCGATTTCCTACGAGCAGTACTTC,CASSLLWTGAISYEQYF
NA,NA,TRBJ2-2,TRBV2,TGTGCCAGCAGTGTGGTCGAATCGACCGGGGAGCTGTTTTTT,CASSVVESTGELFF
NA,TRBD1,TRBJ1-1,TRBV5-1,TGCGCCAGCAGCCAGAGACAGGGGGGCTTTAGGACTGAAGCTTTCTTT,CASSQRQGGFRTEAFF
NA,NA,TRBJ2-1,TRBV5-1,TGCGCCACGGCCTTGCGGACCTACAATGAGCAGTTCTTC,CATALRTYNEQFF